What follows describes a single T cell receptor beta chain. This sample stems from a study of blood T cell repertoires in COVID-19. Looking at the study overall: Acute-phase and convalescent COVID-19 samples originated in the United States, Italy and Spain.

Those who participated ranged in age from 18 to 89 years and resided in under 25 US areas. Which cohort a participant joined came from the clinical history participants gave. Symptom resolution, clearance, or two negative PCRs marked the recovered donors of Cohort 3. Trimming removed 0 bases at V and 1 base at J, with 21 bases between. The CDR3 contains 19 residues. Per germline, CDR1 LGHNT and CDR2 FRNRAP. Here immunoSEQ multiplex PCR was the method, and the copy in TCRdb shows in-frame clones only, minus some. This table holds some 130,000 clones, approximately 86% found once. Specimen: PBMCs or T cells enriched from blood (not recorded which). The rearrangement uses TRBV12-5 and TRBJ1-1; D not certain. The source is a woman aged 45 to 65 who had recovered from COVID-19. Here the CDR3 reads CASGLVRLLVRPENTEAFF. The CDR3 nucleotides are TGTGCTAGTGGTTTGGTACGCTTACTCGTCAGGCCAGAGAACACTGAAGCTTTCTTT.